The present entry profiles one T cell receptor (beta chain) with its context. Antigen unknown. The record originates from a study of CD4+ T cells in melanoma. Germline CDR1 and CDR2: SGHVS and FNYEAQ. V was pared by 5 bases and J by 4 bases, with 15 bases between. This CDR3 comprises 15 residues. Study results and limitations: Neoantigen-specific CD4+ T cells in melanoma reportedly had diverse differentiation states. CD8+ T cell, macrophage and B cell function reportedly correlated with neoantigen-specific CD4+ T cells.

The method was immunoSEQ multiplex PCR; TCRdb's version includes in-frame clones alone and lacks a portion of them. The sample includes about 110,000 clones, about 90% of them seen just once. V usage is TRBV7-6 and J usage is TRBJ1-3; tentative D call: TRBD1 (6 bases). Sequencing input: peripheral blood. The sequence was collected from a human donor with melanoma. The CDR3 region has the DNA TGTGCCAGCAGCCGCCGCAGGGGAGCGGGAAACACCATATATTTT. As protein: CASSRRRGAGNTIYF.